This TCR beta chain was identified in a study of cytomegalovirus exposure and HLA in healthy donors. Study conclusions and caveats: It has been reported that TCR beta sequences accurately predicted the HLA-A and HLA-B alleles of most subjects.

As concerns this clone: Its antigen remains unknown.

Amplification used 60 Vbeta primers and 13 Jbeta primers. Profiling relied on immunoSEQ multiplex PCR, and the TCRdb table lists in-frame clones only, not all of them. The sample table sets out tens of thousands of clones. The TCR was taken from a middle-aged man in good health and CMV-seronegative. Sequences were obtained from PBMCs.

The CDR3 nucleotides read TGTGCCAGCAGATACCAGCGGGGGGGTACAGATACGCAGTATTTT. Translating gives CASRYQRGGTDTQYF. The chain couples TRBV28 to TRBJ2-3, with 10 bases that match TRBD2. The germline gives CDR1 MDHEN, CDR2 SYDVKM. This CDR3 spans 15 amino acids. V dropped 6 bases and J dropped 3; count of bases not matched to a gene: 6.